This T cell receptor beta chain appears in the sequencing data of a study of T cell changes during pregnancy in multiple sclerosis. TCRdb keeps only in-frame clones here, not all; method: immunoSEQ multiplex PCR. The profile covers approximately 34,000 clones, with around 90% appearing a single time and approximately 4.1% taken by the ten largest. V was shortened by 3 bases and J by 9 bases, with 18 bases between the two germline ends. From germline, CDR1 is LGHNA and CDR2 YSLEER. This CDR3 has 16 amino acids. Sequencing was performed on CD8+ T cells from peripheral blood mononuclear cells, taken after pregnancy. This clonotype was obtained from a female donor with multiple sclerosis, enrolled in a pregnancy study. The chain carries TRBV4-3 and TRBJ1-6, with D possibly matching TRBD1 (6 bases). CDR3 residues: CASSQDHRDWSSPLHF. The CDR3, as DNA: TGCGCCAGCAGCCAGGACCACAGGGATTGGAGTTCACCCCTCCACTTT.